This TCR beta chain was identified in a study of blood T cell repertoires in COVID-19. The V gene's germline CDR1 is SGDLS and CDR2 YYNGEE. CDR3 length equals 14 residues. With 4 bases removed from V and 8 bases from J, the gap between germline ends came to 18 bases. Method: immunoSEQ multiplex PCR; TCRdb's copy keeps in-frame clones and lacks some. The top ten hold around 13% of the sample, which has about 210,000 clones, 75% to 85% seen once. Sequencing was performed on peripheral blood. The sequence was collected from a human donor in a cohort sampled during active COVID-19. V and J are TRBV9 and TRBJ1-2, with unresolved D. The CDR3 bases are TGTGCCAGCAGCCCCTCGGACGGAAGGGAGGGCTACACCTTC. Protein: CASSPSDGREGYTF.